This TCR beta chain stems from a study of technical replicates of blood from several donors. The V and J ends lost 2 bases and 0 bases respectively, with 10 bases between them. CDR1 and CDR2 (germline): SEHNR, FQNEAQ (reference sequence). The CDR3 is 15 amino acids. The repertoire was sequenced with immunoSEQ multiplex PCR; TCRdb's copy has only in-frame clones and lacks some. The sample shows about 83,000 clones, just over 90% of them seen only once. The sequence came from a human donor in good health. This chain links TRBV7-9 with TRBJ1-1, with D maybe TRBD1 (5 bases). What was sequenced was T cells isolated from PBMCs. The CDR3: CASSLTDSLNTEAFF. The CDR3 nucleotides are TGTGCCAGCAGCTTAACCGACAGTTTGAACACTGAAGCTTTCTTT. The full variable domain, completed using reference TRBV7-9 and TRBJ1-1, is DTGVSQNPRHKITKRGQNVTFRCDPISEHNRLYWYRQTLGQGPEFLTYFQNEAQLEKSRLLSDRFSAERPKGSFSTLEIQRTEQGDSAMYLCASSLTDSLNTEAFFGQGTRLTVV.